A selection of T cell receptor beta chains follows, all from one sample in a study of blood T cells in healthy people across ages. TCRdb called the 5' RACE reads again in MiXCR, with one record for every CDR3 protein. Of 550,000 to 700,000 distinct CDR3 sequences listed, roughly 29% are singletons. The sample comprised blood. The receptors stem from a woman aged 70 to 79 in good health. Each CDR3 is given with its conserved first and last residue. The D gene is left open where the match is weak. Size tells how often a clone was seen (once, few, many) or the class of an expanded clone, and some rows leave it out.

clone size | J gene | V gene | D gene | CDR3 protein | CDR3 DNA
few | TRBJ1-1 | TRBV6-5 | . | CASSRRRQTFEAFF | TGTGCCAGCAGCCGGCGCCGGCAGACTTTTGAAGCTTTCTTT
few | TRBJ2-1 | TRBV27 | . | CASSLRPSQHGNEQFF | TGTGCCAGCAGTTTAAGACCCTCTCAACATGGTAATGAGCAGTTCTTC
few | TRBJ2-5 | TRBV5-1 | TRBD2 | CASSFGSSGGPQETQYF | TGCGCCAGCAGCTTTGGCTCTAGCGGGGGGCCCCAAGAGACCCAGTACTTC
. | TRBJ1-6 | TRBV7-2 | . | CASSYVTGVDSPLHF | TGTGCCAGCAGCTATGTAACAGGCGTTGATTCACCCCTCCACTTT
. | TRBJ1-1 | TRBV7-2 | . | CASSHLRGGMNTEAFF | TGTGCCAGCAGCCACCTTCGGGGAGGAATGAACACTGAAGCTTTCTTT
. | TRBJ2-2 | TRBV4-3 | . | CASGQDAGRDGELFF | TGCGCCAGCGGCCAAGACGCAGGGCGGGACGGGGAGCTGTTTTTT
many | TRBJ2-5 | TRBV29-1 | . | CSVVGETQYF | TGCAGCGTTGTCGGGGAGACCCAGTACTTC
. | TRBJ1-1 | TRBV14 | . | CASSQRGLNTEAFF | TGTGCCAGCAGCCAGCGGGGGCTGAACACTGAAGCTTTCTTT
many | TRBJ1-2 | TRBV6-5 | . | CASSYSGNYGYTF | TGTGCCAGCAGTTACTCAGGGAACTATGGCTACACCTTC
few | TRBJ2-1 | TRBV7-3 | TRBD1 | CASSYDRGLYNEQFF | TGTGCCAGCAGCTACGACAGGGGGCTGTACAATGAGCAGTTCTTC
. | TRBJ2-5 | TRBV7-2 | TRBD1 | CASSQGTGMGQETQYF | TGTGCCAGCAGCCAAGGGACAGGGATGGGGCAAGAGACCCAGTACTTC
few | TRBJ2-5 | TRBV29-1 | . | CSVAAVQETQYF | TGCAGCGTTGCCGCGGTACAAGAGACCCAGTACTTC
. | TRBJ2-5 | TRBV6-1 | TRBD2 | CASSPYGSGGYQETQYF | TGTGCCAGCAGCCCCTACGGTAGCGGGGGGTACCAAGAGACCCAGTACTTC
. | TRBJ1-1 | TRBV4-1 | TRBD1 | CASSPRGTGHTEAFF | TGCGCCAGCAGCCCCCGCGGGACAGGGCACACTGAAGCTTTCTTT
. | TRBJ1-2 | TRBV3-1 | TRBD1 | CASSPLGQVYGYTF | TGTGCCAGCAGCCCCCTGGGACAGGTCTATGGCTACACCTTC
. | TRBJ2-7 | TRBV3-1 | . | CASSQLTRGEQYF | TGTGCCAGCAGCCAACTTACCCGGGGGGAGCAGTACTTC
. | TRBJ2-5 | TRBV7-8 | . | CASSLGGSSFGETQYF | TGTGCCAGCAGCTTAGGTGGGTCTAGCTTTGGAGAGACCCAGTACTTC